This T cell receptor beta chain was obtained from a study of T cell responses to AZD1222 COVID-19 vaccine listed by TCRdb under 2021. Looking at the study overall: TCR sequencing was performed for over 230 trial participants, of whom around 200 were given two doses of AZD1222 and around 25 were given two doses of MenACWY control vaccine. Enrollment into the trials was organized by age into subgroups of 18-55, 56-69 and 70-plus years, and those subgroups contained approximately 150, 30 and 60 TCR-sequenced participants, respectively.

CDR1 and CDR2 are read off the germline V gene (reference sequence) as LNHDA and SQIVND. From its cysteine to its phenylalanine, the CDR3 spans 15 amino acids. Of the read, only the CDR3 DNA is kept; its 45 bases are in frame from base 1. Trimming at the junction amounts to 4 bases on V and 5 bases on J, and the germline ends lie 14 bases apart. The CDR3 regions of human TCRbeta chains were analyzed by immunosequencing. Regarding the original processing steps: TCRs in the repertoires were compared against a reference library of SARS-CoV-2-specific TCRs that had been generated with the MIRA antigen-specificity platform. Breadth meant the fraction of unique TCRs that were SARS-CoV-2-associated, whereas depth meant the fraction of total T cells that were SARS-CoV-2-associated. Using the MIRA data, each spike-specific TCR was assigned both to the spike region to which the TCR was reactive and to a CD4 or CD8 class. Log10-transformed breadth and depth values were compared by one-way ANOVA with Sidak's multiple comparisons tests. This immuneACCESS table, as held by TCRdb, lists in-frame sequences with V and J called but not all clones. Of the missing ones, under half trace to an unresolved V gene in checked studies; the others have no known cause. That table gives V, J and clone size, and the DNA gave D and trimming. The sample contains 110,000 to 150,000 clones, 85% to 95% of them found a single time. The top ten clones comprise 12% of the sample.

This clone showed up just once. Its cognate antigen has yet to be identified. No quality values exist for individual bases; no much larger clone is one base distant. General study outcomes and caveats: In the small 56-69-year group, the increase in depth fell short of significance, most likely because of low power. Participants were mostly white British and included more females than males, and it was suggested by the authors that clonal diversity may have been underestimated. No day 14 peak-response samples were available, so repertoires were characterized only after the peak T cell response. The vaccine-associated CD4 TCRs covered the entire spike protein, and the dominant responses fell in regions 160-218 and 743-854. Conclusions about previously exposed vaccinees are limited, since just five or six AZD1222 recipients were seropositive for SARS-CoV-2 at baseline. Nearly half of unique spike-specific TCRs reportedly recognized epitopes outside regions mutated in the B.1.351 and B.1.1.7 variants. After two AZD1222 doses, spike-specific TCR breadth and depth were significantly higher than at day 0 and than in MenACWY recipients.

Sample time point, as interpreted from the label and publication: sample from adult after SARS-CoV-2 infection, after symptom onset. A couple of convalescent COVID-19 patients, sampled after symptom onset from adults with prior SARS-CoV-2 infection, were also TCR-sequenced for comparison. This TCR was sampled from an adult who had recovered from COVID-19. The V and J segments used are TRBV19 and TRBJ1-4; the D gene is perhaps TRBD1, on 5 matching bases. The specimen comprised peripheral blood, sampled after recovery from COVID-19. DNA sequence: TGTGCCAGTAGTAGGGGACTTCAAGAGAATGAAAAACTGTTTTTT. Translated, it reads CASSRGLQENEKLFF. This CDR3, with the reference TRBV19 and TRBJ1-4 proteins standing in past its ends, gives the full variable domain DGGITQSPKYLFRKEGQNVTLSCEQNLNHDAMYWYRQDPGQGLRLIYYSQIVNDFQKGDIAEGYSVSREKKESFPLTVTSAQKNPTAFYLCASSRGLQENEKLFFGSGTQLSVL.